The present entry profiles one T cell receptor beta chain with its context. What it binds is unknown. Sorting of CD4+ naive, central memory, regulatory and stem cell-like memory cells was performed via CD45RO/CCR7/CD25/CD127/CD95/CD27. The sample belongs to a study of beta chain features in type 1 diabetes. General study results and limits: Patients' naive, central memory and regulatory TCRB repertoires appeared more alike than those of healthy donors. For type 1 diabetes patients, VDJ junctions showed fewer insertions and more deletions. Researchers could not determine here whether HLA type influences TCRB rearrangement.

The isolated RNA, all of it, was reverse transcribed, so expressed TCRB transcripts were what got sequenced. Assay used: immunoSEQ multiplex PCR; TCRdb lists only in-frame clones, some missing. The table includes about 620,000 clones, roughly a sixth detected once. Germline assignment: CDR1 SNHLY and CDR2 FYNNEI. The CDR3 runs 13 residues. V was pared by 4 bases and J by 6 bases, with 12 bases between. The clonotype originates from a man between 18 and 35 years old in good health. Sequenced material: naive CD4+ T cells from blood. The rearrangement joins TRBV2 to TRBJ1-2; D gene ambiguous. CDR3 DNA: TGTGCCAGCAGTGGGGAGGGAAAGGATGGCTACACCTTC. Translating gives CASSGEGKDGYTF.